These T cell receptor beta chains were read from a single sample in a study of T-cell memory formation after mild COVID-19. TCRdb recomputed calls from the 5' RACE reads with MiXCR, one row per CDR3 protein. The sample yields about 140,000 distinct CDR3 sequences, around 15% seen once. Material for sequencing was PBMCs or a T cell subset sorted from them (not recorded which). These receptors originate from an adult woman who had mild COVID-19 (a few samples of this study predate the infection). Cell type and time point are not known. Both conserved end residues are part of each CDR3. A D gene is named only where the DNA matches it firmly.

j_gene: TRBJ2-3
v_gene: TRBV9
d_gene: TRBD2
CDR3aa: CASSGYRGGVGGSPTDTQYF

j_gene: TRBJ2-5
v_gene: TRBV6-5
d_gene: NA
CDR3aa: CASSSIRGDQYF

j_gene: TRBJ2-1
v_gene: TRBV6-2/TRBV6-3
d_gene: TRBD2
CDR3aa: CASRAGGPYNEQFF

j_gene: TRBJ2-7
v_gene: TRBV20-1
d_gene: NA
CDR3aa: CSASDRDYEQYF

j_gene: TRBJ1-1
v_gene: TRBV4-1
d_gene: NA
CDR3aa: CASSQVGSGGGGPAFF

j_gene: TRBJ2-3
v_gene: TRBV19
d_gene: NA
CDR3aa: CASSIDWPTGPPDTQYF

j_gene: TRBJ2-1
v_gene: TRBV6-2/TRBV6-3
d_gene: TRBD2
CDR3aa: CASSYTGLAYNEQFF

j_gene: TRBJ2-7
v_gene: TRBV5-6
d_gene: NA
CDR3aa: CASSLTSEQYF

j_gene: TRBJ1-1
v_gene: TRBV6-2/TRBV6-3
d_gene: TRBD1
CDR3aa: CASSYGDDRGNTEAFF

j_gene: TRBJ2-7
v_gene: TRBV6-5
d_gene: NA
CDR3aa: CASSYDPLGYEQYF

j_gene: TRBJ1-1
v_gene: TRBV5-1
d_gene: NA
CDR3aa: CASSPPSGNTEAFF

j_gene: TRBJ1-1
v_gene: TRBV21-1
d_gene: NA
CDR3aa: CAKAGVNTEAFF

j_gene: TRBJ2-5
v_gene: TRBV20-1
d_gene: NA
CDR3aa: CSARDLERVQETQYF

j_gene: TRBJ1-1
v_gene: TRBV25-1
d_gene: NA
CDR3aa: CASSKTENTEAFF

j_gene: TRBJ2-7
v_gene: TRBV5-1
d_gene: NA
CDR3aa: CASSLAALYEQYF

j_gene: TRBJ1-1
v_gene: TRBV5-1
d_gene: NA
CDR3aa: CASSLGTALEAFF

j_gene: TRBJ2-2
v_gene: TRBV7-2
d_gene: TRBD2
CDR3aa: CASSWGLADTGELFF

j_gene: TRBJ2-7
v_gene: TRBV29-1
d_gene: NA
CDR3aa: CSVGGENEQYF

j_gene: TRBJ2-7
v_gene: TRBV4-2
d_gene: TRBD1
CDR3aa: CASSQDRAGGEQYF

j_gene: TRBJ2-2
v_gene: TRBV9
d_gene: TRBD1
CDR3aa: CASSATDRESTPGELFF

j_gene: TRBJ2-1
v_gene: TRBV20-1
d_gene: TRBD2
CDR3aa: CSARSGRANEQFF

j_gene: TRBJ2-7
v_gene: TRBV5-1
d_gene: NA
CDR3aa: CASAVGGGPYEQYF

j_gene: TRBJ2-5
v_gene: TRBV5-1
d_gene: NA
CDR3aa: CASSPARAGQGVETQYF

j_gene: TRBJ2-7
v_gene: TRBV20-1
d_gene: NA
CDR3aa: CSAWREEAGTYEQYF

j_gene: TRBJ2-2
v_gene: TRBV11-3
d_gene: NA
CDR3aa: CASTPGEIRAGELFF

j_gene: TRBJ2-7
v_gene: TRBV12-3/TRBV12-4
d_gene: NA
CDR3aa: CASAGGYEQYF

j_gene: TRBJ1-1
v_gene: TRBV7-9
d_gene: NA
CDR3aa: CASSLVKGTETEAFF